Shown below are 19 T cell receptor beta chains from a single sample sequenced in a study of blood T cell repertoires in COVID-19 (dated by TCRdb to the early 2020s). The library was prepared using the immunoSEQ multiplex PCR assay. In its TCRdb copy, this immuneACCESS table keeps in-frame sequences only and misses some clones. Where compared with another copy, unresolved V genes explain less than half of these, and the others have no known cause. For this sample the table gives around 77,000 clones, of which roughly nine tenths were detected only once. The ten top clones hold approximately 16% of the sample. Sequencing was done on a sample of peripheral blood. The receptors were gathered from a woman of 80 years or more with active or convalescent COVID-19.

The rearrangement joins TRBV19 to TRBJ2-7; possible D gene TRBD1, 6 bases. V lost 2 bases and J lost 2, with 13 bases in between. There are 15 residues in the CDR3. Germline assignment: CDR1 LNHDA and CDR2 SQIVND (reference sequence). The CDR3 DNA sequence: TGTGCCAGTAGTATAAGGGGGAAGATTGCCTACGAGCAGTACTTC. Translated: CASSIRGKIAYEQYF.

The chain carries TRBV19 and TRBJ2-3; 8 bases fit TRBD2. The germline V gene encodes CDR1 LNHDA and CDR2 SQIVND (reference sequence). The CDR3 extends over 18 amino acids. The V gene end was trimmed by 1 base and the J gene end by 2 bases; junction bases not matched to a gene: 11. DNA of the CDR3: TGTGCCAGTAGTATAGGCTCGCTAGCGGGTGCATACACAGATACGCAGTATTTT. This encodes CASSIGSLAGAYTDTQYF.

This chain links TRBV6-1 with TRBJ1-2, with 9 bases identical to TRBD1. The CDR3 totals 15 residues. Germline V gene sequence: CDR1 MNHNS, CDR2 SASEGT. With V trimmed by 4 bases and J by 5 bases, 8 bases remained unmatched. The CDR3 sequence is CASSAATGTGYGYTF. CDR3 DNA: TGTGCCAGCAGTGCAGCAACCGGGACAGGGTATGGCTACACCTTC.

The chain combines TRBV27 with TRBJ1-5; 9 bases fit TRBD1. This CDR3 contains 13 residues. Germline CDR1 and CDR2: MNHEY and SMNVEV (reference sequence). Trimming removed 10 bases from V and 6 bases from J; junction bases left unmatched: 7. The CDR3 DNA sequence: TGTGCCATCGGTACAGGGGGCAGTCAGCCCCAGCATTTT. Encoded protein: CAIGTGGSQPQHF.

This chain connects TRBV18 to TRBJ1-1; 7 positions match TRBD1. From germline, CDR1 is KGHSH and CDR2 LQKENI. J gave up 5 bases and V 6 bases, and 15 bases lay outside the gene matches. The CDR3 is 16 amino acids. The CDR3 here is CASSLSEGAGGTEAFF. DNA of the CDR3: TGTGCCAGCTCCCTGAGCGAGGGGGCTGGAGGTACTGAAGCTTTCTTT.

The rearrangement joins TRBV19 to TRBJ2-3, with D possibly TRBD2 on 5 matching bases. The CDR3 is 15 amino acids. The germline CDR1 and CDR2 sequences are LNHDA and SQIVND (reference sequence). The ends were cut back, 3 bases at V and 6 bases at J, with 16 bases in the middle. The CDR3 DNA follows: TGTGCCAGTAGTATGGTCGGGGTCCCCCGGGATACGCAGTATTTT. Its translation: CASSMVGVPRDTQYF. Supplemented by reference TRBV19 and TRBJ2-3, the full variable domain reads DGGITQSPKYLFRKEGQNVTLSCEQNLNHDAMYWYRQDPGQGLRLIYYSQIVNDFQKGDIAEGYSVSREKKESFPLTVTSAQKNPTAFYLCASSMVGVPRDTQYFGPGTRLTVL.

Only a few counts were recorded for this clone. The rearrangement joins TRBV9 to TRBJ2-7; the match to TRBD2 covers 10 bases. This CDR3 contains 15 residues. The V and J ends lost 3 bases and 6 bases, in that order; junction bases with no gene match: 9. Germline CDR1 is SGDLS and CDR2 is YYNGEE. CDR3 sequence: CASSAQAGGPGEQYF. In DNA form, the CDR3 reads TGTGCCAGCAGCGCCCAAGCGGGGGGGCCAGGCGAGCAGTACTTC. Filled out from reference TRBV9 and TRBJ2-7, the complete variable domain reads DSGVTQTPKHLITATGQRVTLRCSPRSGDLSVYWYQQSLDQGLQFLIQYYNGEERAKGNILERFSAQQFPDLHSELNLSSLELGDSALYFCASSAQAGGPGEQYFGPGTRLTVT.

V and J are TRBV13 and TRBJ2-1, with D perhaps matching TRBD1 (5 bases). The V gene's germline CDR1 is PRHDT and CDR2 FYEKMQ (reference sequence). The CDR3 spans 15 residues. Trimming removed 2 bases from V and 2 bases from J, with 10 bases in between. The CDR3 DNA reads TGTGCCAGCAGCTTAACAGGTCGGGCCTACAATGAGCAGTTCTTC. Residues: CASSLTGRAYNEQFF.

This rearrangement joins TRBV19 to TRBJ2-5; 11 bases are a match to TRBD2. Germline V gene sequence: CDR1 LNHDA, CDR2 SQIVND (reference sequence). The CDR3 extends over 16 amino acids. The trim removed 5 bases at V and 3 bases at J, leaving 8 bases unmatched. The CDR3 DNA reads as TGTGCCAGTAGTGCAAGACTAGCGGGGTTAGAAGAGACCCAGTACTTC. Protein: CASSARLAGLEETQYF.

Here the CDR3 reads CASSFLTGGGTEAFF. DNA of the CDR3: TGTGCCAGTAGTTTCCTGACAGGGGGTGGCACTGAAGCTTTCTTT. This rearrangement joins TRBV19 to TRBJ1-1; TRBD1 agrees at 9 bases. Germline V gives CDR1 LNHDA, CDR2 SQIVND (reference sequence). This CDR3 has 15 amino acids. J gave up 4 bases and V 5 bases, and 8 bases lay outside the gene matches.

The CDR3 DNA follows: TGTGCCAGCAGTTTGGGCAGAAACTATGGCTACACCTTC. Protein product: CASSLGRNYGYTF. The chain is built from TRBV27 and TRBJ1-2; D gene uncertain. V dropped 3 bases and J dropped 2 bases, with 7 bases sitting between them. Germline lookup yields CDR1 MNHEY and CDR2 SMNVEV (reference sequence). The CDR3 is 13 residues long.

The CDR3 nucleotides read TGCGCCAGCAGCTTGGGCTACAGGGATGAGCAGTTCTTC. Its translation: CASSLGYRDEQFF. This chain connects TRBV5-1 to TRBJ2-1, with D perhaps TRBD1 (6 bases). Per germline, CDR1 SGHRS and CDR2 YFSETQ. The CDR3 runs 13 residues. The germline V and J ends were trimmed by 0 bases and 8 bases, with 9 bases remaining between them.

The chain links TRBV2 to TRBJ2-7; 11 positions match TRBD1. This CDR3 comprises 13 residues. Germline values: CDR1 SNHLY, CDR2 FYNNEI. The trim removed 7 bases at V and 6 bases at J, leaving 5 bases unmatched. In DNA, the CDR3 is TGTGCCAGCATAGGACAGGGGGCGCGCGAGCAGTACTTC. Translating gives CASIGQGAREQYF.

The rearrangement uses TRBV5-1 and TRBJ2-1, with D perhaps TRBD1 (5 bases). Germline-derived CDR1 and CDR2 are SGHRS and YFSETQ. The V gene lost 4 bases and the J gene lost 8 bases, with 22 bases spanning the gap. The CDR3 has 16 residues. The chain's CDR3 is CASSPRDSRSADEQFF. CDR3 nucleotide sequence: TGCGCCAGCAGCCCCCGCGACAGTAGGAGCGCCGATGAGCAGTTCTTC.

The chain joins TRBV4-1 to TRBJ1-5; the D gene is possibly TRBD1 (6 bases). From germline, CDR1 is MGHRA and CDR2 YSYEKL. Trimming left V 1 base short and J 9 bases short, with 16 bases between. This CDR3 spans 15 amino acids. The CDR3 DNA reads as TGCGCCAGCAGCCAAGCCCAAGCGGACAGCGGGCCCCAGCATTTT. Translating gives CASSQAQADSGPQHF.

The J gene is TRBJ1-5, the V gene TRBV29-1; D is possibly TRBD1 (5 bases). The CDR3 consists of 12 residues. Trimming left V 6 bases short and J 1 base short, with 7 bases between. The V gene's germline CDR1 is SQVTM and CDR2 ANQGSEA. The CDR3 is CSVAGSNQPQHF. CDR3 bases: TGCAGCGTGGCAGGGAGCAATCAGCCCCAGCATTTT.

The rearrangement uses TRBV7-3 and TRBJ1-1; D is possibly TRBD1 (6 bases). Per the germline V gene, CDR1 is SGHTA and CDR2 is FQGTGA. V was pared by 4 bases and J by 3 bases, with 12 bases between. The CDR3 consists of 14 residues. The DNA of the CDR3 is TGTGCCAGCAGCTCACAGGGTGGCGACACTGAAGCTTTCTTT. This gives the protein CASSSQGGDTEAFF.

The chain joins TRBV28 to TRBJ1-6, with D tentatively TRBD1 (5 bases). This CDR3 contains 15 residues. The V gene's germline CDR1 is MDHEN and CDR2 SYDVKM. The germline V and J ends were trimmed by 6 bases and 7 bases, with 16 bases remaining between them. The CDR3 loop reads CASSHGGRGNSPLHF. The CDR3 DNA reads TGTGCCAGCAGCCACGGGGGACGGGGGAATTCACCCCTCCACTTT.

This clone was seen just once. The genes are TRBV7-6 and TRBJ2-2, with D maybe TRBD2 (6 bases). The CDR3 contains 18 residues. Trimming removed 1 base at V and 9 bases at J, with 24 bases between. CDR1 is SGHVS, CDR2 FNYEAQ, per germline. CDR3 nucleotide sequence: TGTGCCAGCAGCTTAGGGAGGGCGAGGGATCTGAGAGCGAGGGAGCTGTTTTTT. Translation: CASSLGRARDLRARELFF. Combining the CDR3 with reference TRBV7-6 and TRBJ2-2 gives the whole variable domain GAGVSQSPRYKVTKRGQDVALRCDPISGHVSLYWYRQALGQGPEFLTYFNYEAQQDKSGLPNDRFSAERPEGSISTLTIQRTEQRDSAMYRCASSLGRARDLRARELFFGEGSRLTVL.